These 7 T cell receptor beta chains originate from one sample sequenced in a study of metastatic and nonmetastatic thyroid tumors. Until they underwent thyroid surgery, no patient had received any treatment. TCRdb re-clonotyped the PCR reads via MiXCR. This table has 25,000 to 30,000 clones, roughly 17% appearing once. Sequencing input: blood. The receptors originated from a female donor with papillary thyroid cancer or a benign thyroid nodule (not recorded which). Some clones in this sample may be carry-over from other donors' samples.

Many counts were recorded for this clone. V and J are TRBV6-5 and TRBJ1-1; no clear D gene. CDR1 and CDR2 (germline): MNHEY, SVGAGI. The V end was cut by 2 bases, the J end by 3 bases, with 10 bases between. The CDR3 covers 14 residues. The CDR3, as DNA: TGTGCCAGCAGTTACATGGGGTACGACACTGAAGCTTTCTTT. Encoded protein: CASSYMGYDTEAFF.

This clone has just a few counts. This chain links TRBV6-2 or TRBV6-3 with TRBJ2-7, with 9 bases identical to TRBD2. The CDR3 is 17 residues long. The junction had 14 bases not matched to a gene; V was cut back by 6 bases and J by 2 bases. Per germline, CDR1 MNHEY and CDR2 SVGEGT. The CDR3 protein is CASSEGGGGREAYEQYF. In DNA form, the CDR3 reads TGTGCCAGCAGCGAGGGGGGGGGCGGGAGGGAAGCCTACGAGCAGTACTTC.

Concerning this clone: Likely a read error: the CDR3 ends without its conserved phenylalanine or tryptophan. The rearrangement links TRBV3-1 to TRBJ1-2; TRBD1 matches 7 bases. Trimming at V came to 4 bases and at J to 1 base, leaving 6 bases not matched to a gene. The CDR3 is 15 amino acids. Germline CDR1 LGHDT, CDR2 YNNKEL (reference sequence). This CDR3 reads CASSRTGESNYGYTL. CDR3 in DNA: TGTGCCAGCAGCCGAACAGGGGAGAGTAACTATGGCTACACCCTC.

In nucleotides, the CDR3 is TGCAGTGCTAGAGTGCAAGATAACTATGGCTACACCTTC. Amino acids: CSARVQDNYGYTF. This rearrangement joins TRBV20-1 to TRBJ1-2; unclear D gene. This CDR3 has 13 residues. V lost 1 base and J lost 1, with 7 bases in between. Germline lookup yields CDR1 DFQATT and CDR2 SNEGSKA (reference sequence).

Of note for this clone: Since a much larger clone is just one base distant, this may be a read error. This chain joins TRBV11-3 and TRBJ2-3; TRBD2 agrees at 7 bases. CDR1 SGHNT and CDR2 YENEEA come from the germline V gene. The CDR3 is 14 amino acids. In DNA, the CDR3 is TGTGCCAGCAGCCTGTCAGCGGGAAAGGATATGCAGTATTTT. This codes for CASSLSAGKDMQYF.

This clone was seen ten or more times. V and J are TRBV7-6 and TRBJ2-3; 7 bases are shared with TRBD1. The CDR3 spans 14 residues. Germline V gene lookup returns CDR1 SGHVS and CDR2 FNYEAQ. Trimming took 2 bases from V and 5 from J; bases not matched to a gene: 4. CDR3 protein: CASSLSGGKDTQYF. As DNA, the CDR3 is TGTGCCAGCAGCTTATCAGGGGGAAAAGATACGCAGTATTTT.

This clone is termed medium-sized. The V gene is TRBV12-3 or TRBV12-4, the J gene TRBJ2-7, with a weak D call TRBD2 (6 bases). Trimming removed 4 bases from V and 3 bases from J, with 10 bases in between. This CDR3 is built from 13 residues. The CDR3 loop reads CASSSPGLYEQYF. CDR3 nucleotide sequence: TGTGCCAGCAGTTCACCGGGACTCTACGAGCAGTACTTC.